This TCR beta chain stems from a study of shared clonotypes between healthy human individuals. Whole-study results and caveats: Even with large depth, rarefaction showed that sorted-subset sequencing was incomplete. Donor clonotype sharing was expected to depend on sequencing depth.

Germline V lookup: CDR1 PRHDT, CDR2 FYEKMQ (reference sequence). This CDR3 region has 14 residues. Trimming stripped 1 base from V and 7 bases from J, with 14 bases between. TCRdb's copy holds only in-frame clones and misses some; the assay was immunoSEQ multiplex PCR. This sample yields hundreds of thousands of clones, of which 96% are seen a single time; about 0.32% belongs to the top ten. About this clone: Its antigen remains unidentified.

V is TRBV13 and J is TRBJ2-7, with D possibly called TRBD1 or TRBD2 (5 bases each). Sequenced input: memory CD8+ T cells sorted from blood. Sample subset: CD45RO+ cells pooled with CCR7-negative TemRA cells. The source is a man aged 25-45 years in good health. In nucleotides, the CDR3 is TGTGCCAGCAGCTTAGCAGGGAGAACTTTAGAGCAGTACTTC. Translation gives CASSLAGRTLEQYF.